The present T cell receptor beta chain was sequenced within a study of siplizumab effects on memory and regulatory T cells (dated by TCRdb to the late 2010s). With respect to the entire study: Across 7 or 8 responder-stimulator pairs, paired mixed lymphocyte reactions were conducted with siplizumab at about 1 ug/mL and without drug. The study looked at the effect of siplizumab, an anti-CD2 antibody, on alloreactive T-cell subsets in allogeneic mixed lymphocyte reactions made from human PBMCs. The study at large found these results: Sequences below about 10^-5 frequency were poorly captured, so only a minor fraction of alloreactive clones could be mapped to unstimulated subsets. Among mappable alloreactive CD4+ clones, an average Treg-derived fraction of about 69% was observed with siplizumab, compared with less than 35% in control reactions. No functional confirmation was obtained for the suppressive function of proliferating Tregs from siplizumab cultures. Siplizumab significantly lowered the cumulative frequency of alloreactive sequences that could be traced to unstimulated CD4+ memory T cells. Unstimulated naive T cells appeared more diverse than memory T cells, and naive cells seemed to contribute substantially to the alloresponse. A naive or memory phenotype could not be assigned to roughly 80-97% of proliferating CD4+ or CD8+ clones.

Cells in the mixed lymphocyte reaction were cultured together at 37 degrees C for 6 to 7 days. Responder PBMCs were labelled with CFSE and stimulator PBMCs with Violet Dye, then combined at a 1:1 ratio. TCRbeta CDR3 sequencing was performed on sorted unstimulated T cells and on proliferating T cells recovered from mixed lymphocyte reactions. Fresh whole blood from nine to eleven HLA-typed healthy donors was used to isolate PBMCs. Proliferating CFSE-low responder T cells were FACS-sorted after the mixed lymphocyte reaction for TCR sequencing. Based on the germline V gene (reference sequence), the CDR1 and CDR2 sequences are LNHNV and YYDKDF. The junction shows trimming of 0 bases on V and 5 bases on J, plus 13 bases between the germline ends. From its cysteine to its phenylalanine, the CDR3 spans 15 amino acids. The retained sequence is limited to the CDR3, 45 bases, with the frame set at the first base.

Library preparation used the immunoSEQ multiplex PCR assay. Around 92,000 TCR templates per sample were assayed by the deep sequencing platform. Genomic DNA extracted from sorted T cells was used for TCRbeta CDR3 sequencing. Concerning the study's data processing: The R programming language was used for the clonal analysis of the TCRbeta CDR3 data. Alloreactive CD4+ and CD8+ clones were identified by comparing unstimulated samples to CFSE-low samples taken after the reaction. Regulatory or non-regulatory origin was assigned to alloreactive CD4+ clones by matching of sequences to sorted unstimulated Treg and non-Treg repertoires. The source is immuneACCESS, and TCRdb retained only in-frame sequences with V and J called. Part of the clones is not carried over; for the studies checked, unresolved V genes explain less than half of this, and the remainder is unexplained. That table supplies the V and J calls and clone size; D and trimming were determined from the DNA. The sample table shows about 14,000 clones, and about 46% are seen once. The ten largest clones add up to around 10% of the sample.

For this clone: This clone's antigen is unknown. No clone much larger than this one lies a single base away; base qualities are absent.

The rearrangement combines TRBV15 with TRBJ2-5, with the D gene possibly TRBD1 or TRBD2, each one fitting 6 bases. Material for sequencing was CFSE-low (dividing) CD4+ T cells sorted from an allogeneic mixed lymphocyte reaction. This receptor was taken from a human donor in good health; the cells came from an allogeneic mixed lymphocyte reaction. The sequence in DNA is TGTGCCACCAGCAGAGATGGTACAGGGAGGGAGACCCAGTACTTC. Its protein product is CATSRDGTGRETQYF.